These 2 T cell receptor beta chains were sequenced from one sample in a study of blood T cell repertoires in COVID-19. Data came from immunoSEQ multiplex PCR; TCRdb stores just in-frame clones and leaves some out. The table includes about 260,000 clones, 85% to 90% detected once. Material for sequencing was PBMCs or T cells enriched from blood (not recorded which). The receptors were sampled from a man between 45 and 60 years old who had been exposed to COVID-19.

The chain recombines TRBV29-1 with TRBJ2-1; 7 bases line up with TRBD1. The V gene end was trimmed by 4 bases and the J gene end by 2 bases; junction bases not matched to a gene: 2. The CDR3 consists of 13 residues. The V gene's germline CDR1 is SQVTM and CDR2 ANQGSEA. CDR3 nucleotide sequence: TGCAGCGTTGGGACAGGAGCCTACAATGAGCAGTTCTTC. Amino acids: CSVGTGAYNEQFF.

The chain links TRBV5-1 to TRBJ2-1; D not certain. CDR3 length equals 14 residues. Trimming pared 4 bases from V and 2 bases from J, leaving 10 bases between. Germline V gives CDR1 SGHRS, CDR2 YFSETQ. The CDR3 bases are TGCGCCAGCAGCGCGTTAACCACCTACAATGAGCAGTTCTTC. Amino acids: CASSALTTYNEQFF.